Each of the 2 T cell receptor beta chains below was sequenced from the same sample in a study of blood T cell repertoires in COVID-19 (dated by TCRdb to between 2020 and 2021). Libraries were built with the immunoSEQ multiplex PCR assay. TCRdb stores this immuneACCESS table with in-frame sequences only. Part of the clones is absent; in the studies checked, under half of the shortfall reflects unresolved V genes, and no reason is known for the rest. Present in this sample are roughly 52,000 clones, 87% of which were seen just once. The ten most abundant clones make up 3.5% to 4% of the sample. Sequenced sample: peripheral blood. These receptors were taken from a man aged 40-49 years with COVID-19, enrolled during active disease.

The chain recombines TRBV19 with TRBJ2-2, with TRBD1 identical over 7 bases. The CDR3 spans 16 residues. Germline loops: CDR1 LNHDA, CDR2 SQIVND (reference sequence). V trimming: 6 bases; J trimming: 0 bases; junction bases outside the gene matches: 7. The CDR3 loop is CASRSAGTANTGELFF. The CDR3 DNA is TGTGCCAGTAGGTCCGCCGGGACAGCGAACACCGGGGAGCTGTTTTTT.

The chain uses TRBV27 and TRBJ2-7; D possibly corresponds to TRBD1 (5 bases). The germline CDR1 and CDR2 sequences are MNHEY and SMNVEV (reference sequence). This CDR3 is built from 14 residues. The germline V and J ends were trimmed by 6 bases and 2 bases, with 14 bases remaining between them. The CDR3 region has the DNA TGTGCCAGCAGGCAGGGATCTTTCCCCTACGAGCAGTACTTC. It encodes CASRQGSFPYEQYF.